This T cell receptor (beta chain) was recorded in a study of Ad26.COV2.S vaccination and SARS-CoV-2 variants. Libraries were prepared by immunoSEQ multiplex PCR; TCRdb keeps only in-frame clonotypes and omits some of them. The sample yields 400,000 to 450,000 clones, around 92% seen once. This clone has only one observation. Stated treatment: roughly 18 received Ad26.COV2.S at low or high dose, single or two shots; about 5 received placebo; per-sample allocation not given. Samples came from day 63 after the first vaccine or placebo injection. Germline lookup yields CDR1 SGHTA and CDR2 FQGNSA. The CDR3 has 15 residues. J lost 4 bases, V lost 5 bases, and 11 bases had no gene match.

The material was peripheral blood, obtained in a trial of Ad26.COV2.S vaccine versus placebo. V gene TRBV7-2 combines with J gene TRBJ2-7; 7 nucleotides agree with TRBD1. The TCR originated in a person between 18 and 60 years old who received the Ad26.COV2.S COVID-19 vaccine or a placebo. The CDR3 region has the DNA TGTGCCAGCAGCCGCACAGGGGTGGCTAATTACGAGCAGTACTTC. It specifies CASSRTGVANYEQYF.